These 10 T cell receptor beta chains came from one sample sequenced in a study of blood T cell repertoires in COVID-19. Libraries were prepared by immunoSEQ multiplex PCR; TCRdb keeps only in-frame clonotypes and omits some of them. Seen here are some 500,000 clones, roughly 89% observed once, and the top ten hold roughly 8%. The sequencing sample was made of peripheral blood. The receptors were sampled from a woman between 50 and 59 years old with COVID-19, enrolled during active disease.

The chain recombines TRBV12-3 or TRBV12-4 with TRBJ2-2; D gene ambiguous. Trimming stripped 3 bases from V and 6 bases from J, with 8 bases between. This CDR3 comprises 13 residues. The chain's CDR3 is CASSFQAPGELFF. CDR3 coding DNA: TGTGCCAGCAGTTTTCAGGCTCCCGGGGAGCTGTTTTTT.

The CDR3 DNA reads as TGTGCCTGGAGTCCCGGCGGGTTCGGCTCTGGGGCCAACGTCCTGACTTTC. Protein sequence: CAWSPGGFGSGANVLTF. V and J are TRBV30 and TRBJ2-6; D possibly corresponds to TRBD2 (5 bases). Germline CDR1 is GTSNPN and CDR2 is SVGIG (reference sequence). The CDR3 length is 17 residues. Between the trimmed V and J ends, which lost 2 bases and 0 bases, there was a span of 14 bases.

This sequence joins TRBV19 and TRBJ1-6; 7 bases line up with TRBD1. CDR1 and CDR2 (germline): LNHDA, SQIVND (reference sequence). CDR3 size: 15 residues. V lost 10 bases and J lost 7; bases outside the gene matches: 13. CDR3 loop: CATKGSGTENSPLHF. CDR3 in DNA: TGTGCCACCAAGGGTTCCGGGACAGAGAATTCACCCCTCCACTTT.

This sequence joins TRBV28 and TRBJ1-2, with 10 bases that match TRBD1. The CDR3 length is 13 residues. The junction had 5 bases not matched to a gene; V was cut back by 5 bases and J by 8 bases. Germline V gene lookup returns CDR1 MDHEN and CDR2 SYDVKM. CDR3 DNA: TGTGCCAGCAGTAAGGTGACAGGGGGCGGCTACACCTTC. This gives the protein CASSKVTGGGYTF.

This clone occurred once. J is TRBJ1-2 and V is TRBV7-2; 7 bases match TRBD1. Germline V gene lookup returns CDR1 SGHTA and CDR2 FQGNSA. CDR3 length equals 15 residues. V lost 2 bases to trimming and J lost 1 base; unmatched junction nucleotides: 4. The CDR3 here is CASSLLGDSNYGYTF. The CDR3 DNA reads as TGTGCCAGCAGCTTATTGGGGGACAGTAACTATGGCTACACCTTC.

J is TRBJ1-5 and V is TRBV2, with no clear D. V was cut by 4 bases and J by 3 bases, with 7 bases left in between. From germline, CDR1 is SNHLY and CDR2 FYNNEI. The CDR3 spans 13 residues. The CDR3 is CASSALINQPQHF. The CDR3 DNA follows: TGTGCCAGCAGTGCACTGATCAATCAGCCCCAGCATTTT.

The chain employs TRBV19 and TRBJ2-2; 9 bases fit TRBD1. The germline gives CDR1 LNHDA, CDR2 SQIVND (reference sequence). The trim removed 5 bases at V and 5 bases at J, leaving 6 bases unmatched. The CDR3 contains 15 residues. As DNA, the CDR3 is TGTGCCAGTAGTCACGGGACAGGGAGGACCGGGGAGCTGTTTTTT. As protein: CASSHGTGRTGELFF.

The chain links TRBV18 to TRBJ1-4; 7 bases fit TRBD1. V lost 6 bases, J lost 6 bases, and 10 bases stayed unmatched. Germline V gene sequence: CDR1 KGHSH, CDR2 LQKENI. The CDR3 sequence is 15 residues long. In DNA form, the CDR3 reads TGTGCCAGCTCCAGACAAGGGACAGCCCATGAAAAACTGTTTTTT. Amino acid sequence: CASSRQGTAHEKLFF.

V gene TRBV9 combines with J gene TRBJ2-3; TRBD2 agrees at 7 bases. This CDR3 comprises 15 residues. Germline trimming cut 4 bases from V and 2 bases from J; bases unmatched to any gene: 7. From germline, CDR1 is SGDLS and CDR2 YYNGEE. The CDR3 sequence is CASSPAGDFTDTQYF. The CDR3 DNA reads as TGTGCCAGCAGCCCGGCGGGGGATTTCACAGATACGCAGTATTTT. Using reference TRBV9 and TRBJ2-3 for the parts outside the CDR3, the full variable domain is DSGVTQTPKHLITATGQRVTLRCSPRSGDLSVYWYQQSLDQGLQFLIQYYNGEERAKGNILERFSAQQFPDLHSELNLSSLELGDSALYFCASSPAGDFTDTQYFGPGTRLTVL.

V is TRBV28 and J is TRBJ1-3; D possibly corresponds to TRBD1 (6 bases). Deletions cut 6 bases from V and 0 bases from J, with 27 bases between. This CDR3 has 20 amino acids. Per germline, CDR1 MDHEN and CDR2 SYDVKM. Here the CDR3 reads CASSPAPYREMGRSGNTIYF. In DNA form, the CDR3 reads TGTGCCAGCAGCCCTGCCCCTTACAGGGAAATGGGGCGCTCTGGAAACACCATATATTTT.